This T cell receptor beta chain was identified in a study of STAT3 mutations in large granular lymphocyte leukemia. Findings and caveats of the study: Every T-cell large granular lymphocyte leukemia patient had at least one immunodominant TCR beta clonotype.

Method: immunoSEQ multiplex PCR; TCRdb's copy keeps in-frame clones and lacks some. Among over 2,000 clones listed, 53% were seen once. CDR1 and CDR2 from the germline V gene are SGHDT and YYEEEE. The CDR3 loop spans 17 amino acids. Losses at the gene ends were 2 bases for V and 2 bases for J; bases not matched to a gene: 8. A few counts support this clone. What it binds is unknown. The sequence came from a man aged 55 to 70 with T-cell large granular lymphocyte leukemia. Some clones in this sample may be carry-over from other donors' samples. The sequenced sample was peripheral blood mononuclear cells. The chain combines TRBV5-6 with TRBJ2-1; TRBD2 matches at 9 bases. The CDR3 loop reads CASSLSRGLATYNEQFF. CDR3 sequence (DNA): TGTGCCAGCAGCTTATCCAGGGGACTAGCTACCTACAATGAGCAGTTCTTC.